There are a few counts of the clone carrying this T cell receptor beta chain. Its antigen is currently unknown. The data belong to a study of shared clonotypes between healthy human individuals. Overall study findings and caveats: It was the non-shared clonotypes that had lower generation probabilities than clonotypes shared by all four donors. Researchers sampled blood only, noting tissue repertoires likely differ.

Using immunoSEQ multiplex PCR, the repertoire was profiled, and TCRdb retains in-frame clones only, with some absent. The sample contains roughly 200,000 clones, approximately 60% of which appear only once. CDR1 and CDR2 from the germline V gene are SEHNR and FQNEAQ (reference sequence). V dropped 2 bases and J dropped 5; count of bases not matched to a gene: 14. The CDR3 covers 19 residues. The sequenced sample consisted of memory CD4+ T cells sorted from blood. Stated subset: CD45RA-negative fraction. This TCR derives from a man aged 25 to 40 in good health. The chain employs TRBV7-9 and TRBJ2-2; the match to TRBD2 covers 10 bases. The CDR3 protein is CASSLRPSGRVYSTGELFF. The CDR3, as DNA: TGTGCCAGCAGCTTAAGACCTAGCGGGAGAGTCTATTCGACCGGGGAGCTGTTTTTT.